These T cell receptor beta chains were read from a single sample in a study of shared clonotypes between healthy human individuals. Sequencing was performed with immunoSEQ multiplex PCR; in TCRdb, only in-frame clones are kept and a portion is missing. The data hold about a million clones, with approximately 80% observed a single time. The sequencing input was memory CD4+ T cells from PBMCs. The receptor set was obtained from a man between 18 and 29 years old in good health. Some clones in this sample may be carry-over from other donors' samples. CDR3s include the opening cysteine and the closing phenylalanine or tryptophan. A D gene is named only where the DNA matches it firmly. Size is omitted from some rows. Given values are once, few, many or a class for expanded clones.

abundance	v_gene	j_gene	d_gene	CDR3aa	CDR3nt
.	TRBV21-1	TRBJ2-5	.	CASSPDNRETQYF	TGTGCCAGCAGCCCCGACAACCGGGAGACCCAGTACTTC
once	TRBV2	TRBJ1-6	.	CATISTPGSSPLHF	TGTGCCACCATATCTACCCCGGGTTCGTCACCCCTCCACTTT
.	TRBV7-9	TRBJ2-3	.	CASSPLLRTFRRSTDTQYF	TGTGCCAGCAGCCCATTACTCCGGACGTTTAGAAGGAGCACAGATACGCAGTATTTT
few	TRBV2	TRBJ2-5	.	CASCTTLQETQYF	TGTGCCAGTTGTACGACTCTACAAGAGACCCAGTACTTC
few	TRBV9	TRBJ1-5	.	CASSVVRRQRRGSNQPQHF	TGTGCCAGCAGCGTAGTCCGACGACAGCGGCGAGGGAGCAATCAGCCCCAGCATTTT
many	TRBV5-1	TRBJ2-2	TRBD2	CASSPRGLAGNTGELFF	TGCGCCAGCAGCCCCCGAGGACTAGCGGGGAACACCGGGGAGCTGTTTTTT
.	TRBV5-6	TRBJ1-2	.	CASSLDQGTYGYTF	TGTGCCAGCAGCCTGGACCAGGGGACCTATGGCTACACCTTC
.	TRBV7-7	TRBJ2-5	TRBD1	CASSLGPLAGQGKGETQYF	TGTGCCAGCAGCTTAGGTCCCCTCGCGGGACAGGGTAAAGGAGAGACCCAGTACTTC
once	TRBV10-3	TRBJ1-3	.	CAISESNRPDNTIYF	TGTGCCATCAGTGAGTCGAACAGGCCGGATAACACCATATATTTT
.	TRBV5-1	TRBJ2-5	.	CASSLADFNPETQYF	TGCGCCAGCAGCTTGGCCGACTTTAACCCGGAGACCCAGTACTTC
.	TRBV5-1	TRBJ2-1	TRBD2	CASSIPGLVSSYNEQFF	TGCGCCAGCAGCATACCGGGACTAGTATCCTCCTACAATGAGCAGTTCTTC
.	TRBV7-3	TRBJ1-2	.	CASSLLSLIGYTF	TGTGCCAGCAGCTTATTATCCCTGATTGGCTACACCTTC
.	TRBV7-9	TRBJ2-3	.	CASSIQGSTDTQYF	TGTGCCAGCAGCATACAGGGTAGCACAGATACGCAGTATTTT
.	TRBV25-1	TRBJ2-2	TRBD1	CASSEPGQGAGELFF	TGTGCCAGCAGTGAACCGGGACAGGGGGCCGGGGAGCTGTTTTTT
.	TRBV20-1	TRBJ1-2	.	CSAKGDGYTF	TGCAGTGCTAAGGGGGATGGCTACACCTTC
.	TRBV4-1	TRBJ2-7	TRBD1	CASSQTIGQGGGVPYEQYF	TGCGCCAGCAGCCAAACCATTGGACAGGGGGGCGGAGTACCATACGAGCAGTACTTC
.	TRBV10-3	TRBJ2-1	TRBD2	CAISAGTSGNEQFF	TGTGCCATCAGTGCAGGGACTAGCGGCAATGAGCAGTTCTTC
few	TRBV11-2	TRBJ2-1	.	CASSLPQLSKQFF	TGTGCCAGCAGCCTACCACAGTTATCCAAGCAGTTCTTC
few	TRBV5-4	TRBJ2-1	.	CASTEDYLSSYNEQFF	TGTGCCAGCACCGAAGACTACCTCTCCTCCTACAATGAGCAGTTCTTC
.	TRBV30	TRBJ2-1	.	CAWSVSYNEQFF	TGTGCCTGGAGTGTCTCCTACAATGAGCAGTTCTTC
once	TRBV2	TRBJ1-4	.	CASSLHRDGEKLFF	TGTGCCAGCAGCCTCCACAGGGATGGGGAAAAACTGTTTTTT
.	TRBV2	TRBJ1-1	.	CASSEGIGPRAFF	TGTGCCAGCAGTGAAGGTATCGGGCCGCGGGCTTTCTTT
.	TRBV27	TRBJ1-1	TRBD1	CASSSPGTGGRETEAFF	TGTGCCAGCAGTAGTCCCGGGACAGGGGGCCGGGAGACTGAAGCTTTCTTT
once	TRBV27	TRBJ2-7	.	CASSPLGYEQYF	TGTGCCAGCAGTCCGCTGGGTTACGAGCAGTACTTC